These 8 T cell receptor beta chains were sequenced from one sample in a study of beta chain features in type 1 diabetes. Expressed TCRB transcripts got sequenced, as all isolated RNA was reverse transcribed. Profiling relied on immunoSEQ multiplex PCR, and the TCRdb table lists in-frame clones only, not all of them. Here the sample spans around 500,000 clones, over 25% being singletons. Sequencing was carried out using naive CD4+ T cells from blood. These receptors were taken from a man aged 18 to 30 in good health.

This chain links TRBV30 with TRBJ1-2; no clear D gene. This CDR3 region has 14 residues. Germline V gene lookup returns CDR1 GTSNPN and CDR2 SVGIG (reference sequence). Trimming pared 1 base from V and 0 bases from J, leaving 9 bases between. CDR3 sequence reads: CAWSDAETNYGYTF. CDR3 DNA: TGTGCCTGGAGTGATGCAGAAACTAACTATGGCTACACCTTC.

The gene calls are TRBV7-9 and TRBJ2-1; D is unclear. The CDR3 runs 14 residues. Looked up from germline, CDR1 is SEHNR and CDR2 is FQNEAQ (reference sequence). Trimming stripped 5 bases from V and 0 bases from J, with 8 bases between. In DNA form, the CDR3 reads TGTGCCAGCAGCCCCCCTGGCTCCTACAATGAGCAGTTCTTC. Its translation: CASSPPGSYNEQFF.

This chain joins TRBV15 and TRBJ1-5; 12 nucleotides line up with TRBD1. CDR1 LNHNV and CDR2 YYDKDF come from the germline V gene (reference sequence). The CDR3 contains 16 residues. The ends lost 3 bases at V and 3 bases at J; junction bases unmatched: 3. CDR3 coding DNA: TGTGCCACCAGCAGGGGGACAGGGGGCCCCAATCAGCCCCAGCATTTT. Protein: CATSRGTGGPNQPQHF. The full variable domain, completed using reference TRBV15 and TRBJ1-5, is DAMVIQNPRYQVTQFGKPVTLSCSQTLNHNVMYWYQQKSSQAPKLLFHYYDKDFNNEADTPDNFQSRRPNTSFCFLDIRSPGLGDTAMYLCATSRGTGGPNQPQHFGDGTRLSIL.

In this sample, this clone turned up a few times. V and J are TRBV28 and TRBJ2-1; 12 nucleotides match TRBD2. This CDR3 is built from 15 residues. V lost 2 bases, J lost 4 bases, and 0 bases stayed unmatched. Per the germline V gene, CDR1 is MDHEN and CDR2 is SYDVKM. The CDR3 sequence is CASSLGLAGYNEQFF. The CDR3 DNA sequence: TGTGCCAGCAGTTTAGGACTAGCGGGATACAATGAGCAGTTCTTC.

This chain uses TRBV7-2 with TRBJ1-2; no definite D call. This CDR3 is built from 13 residues. Germline CDR1 reads SGHTA; CDR2 reads FQGNSA. Trimming took 2 bases from V and 8 from J, leaving 12 bases between them. The CDR3 sequence is CASSLTSPSGYTF. CDR3 sequence (DNA): TGTGCCAGCAGCTTAACCTCGCCCTCGGGCTACACCTTC.

This sequence joins TRBV29-1 and TRBJ2-7; 11 bases match TRBD2. There are 14 residues in the CDR3. With 6 bases clipped from V and 2 bases from J, the junction kept 6 bases outside the gene matches. Per germline, CDR1 SQVTM and CDR2 ANQGSEA. Written as DNA, the CDR3 is TGCAGCGTGCGGACTAGCGGGCGAACCTACGAGCAGTACTTC. This translates into CSVRTSGRTYEQYF.

This clone has a handful of counts. The chain employs TRBV7-9 and TRBJ1-1, with 9 positions matching TRBD1. V trimming: 6 bases; J trimming: 1 base; junction bases outside the gene matches: 12. Germline CDR1 is SEHNR and CDR2 is FQNEAQ (reference sequence). The CDR3 has 17 amino acids. The CDR3 loop is CASRQSGTGMTNTEAFF. DNA of the CDR3: TGTGCCAGCAGGCAGTCGGGGACAGGGATGACGAACACTGAAGCTTTCTTT.

V is TRBV4-2 and J is TRBJ2-1, with 8 bases lining up with TRBD1. CDR1 is LGHNA and CDR2 is YNFKEQ in the germline V gene. The CDR3 has 15 amino acids. V was clipped by 4 bases and J by 3 bases; unmatched bases: 5. The CDR3 nucleotides are TGTGCCAGCAGCCGAGGACAGGGAGACTACAATGAGCAGTTCTTC. As protein: CASSRGQGDYNEQFF.